The entry below describes one T cell receptor (beta chain). Produced via immunoSEQ multiplex PCR; TCRdb's table is partial and in-frame only. The sample shows about 160,000 clones, approximately 85% of them seen only once. These data are taken from a study of blood T cell repertoires in COVID-19. Study background: The United States, Italy and Spain were the sources of the acute and convalescent COVID-19 samples.

From germline, CDR1 is SNHLY and CDR2 FYNNEI. This CDR3 contains 13 residues. V shed 6 bases, J shed 2 bases, and the junction held 3 bases outside the gene matches. Sequenced: peripheral blood. This chain links TRBV2 with TRBJ1-1, with TRBD1 identical over 7 bases. This clonotype was obtained from a woman aged 50 to 60 with COVID-19, enrolled during active disease. This CDR3 is CASRRQGNTEAFF. CDR3 sequence (DNA): TGTGCCAGCAGGAGACAGGGAAACACTGAAGCTTTCTTT.